A selection of T cell receptor beta chains follows, all from one sample in a study of CD4 and CD8 cells across lung adenocarcinoma regions. Each CDR3 protein gets one entry after TCRdb re-called the PCR reads with MiXCR. The profile shows 5,000 or so distinct CDR3 sequences, approximately 50% of them singletons. Sequenced sample: CD4+ T cells from the margin of a lung tumor. The receptors stem from a male donor with lung adenocarcinoma. The CD4 and CD8 labels of this study may be unreliable. The CDR3 runs from the conserved cysteine through the conserved F or W. A D gene is named only where the DNA matches it firmly. The size field is filled for only some rows; it gives once, few, many or a size class.

TRBD2,TRBV10-3,TRBJ2-3,.,TGTGCCACCCGACTAGCGGGGGACACAGATACGCAGTATTTT,CATRLAGDTDTQYF
.,TRBV20-1,TRBJ2-5,.,TGCAGTGCTAGATCACTAATCCAAGAGACCCAGTACTTC,CSARSLIQETQYF
TRBD2,TRBV6-1,TRBJ2-5,.,TGTGCCAGCAGTGAAGCTGGTAGCGGGAGGGCCCGGGAGACCCAGTACTTC,CASSEAGSGRARETQYF
.,TRBV6-1,TRBJ1-5,.,TGTGCCAGCACCCAAGGGAGAGGATCATCGCATTTT,CASTQGRGSSHF
.,TRBV4-1,TRBJ2-7,few,TGCGCCAGCAGCCAAGATTTCCACGAGCAGTACTTC,CASSQDFHEQYF
TRBD2,TRBV27,TRBJ2-3,medium-sized,TGTGCCAGCAGCCGGACTAGCGGGGGATTCACAGATACGCAGTATTTT,CASSRTSGGFTDTQYF
.,TRBV10-1,TRBJ2-3,.,TGCGCCAGGGGTTTAGGAAGCAAAAATACGCAGTATTTC,CARGLGSKNTQYF
.,TRBV7-8,TRBJ2-3,.,TGTGCCAGCAGCTTAGCCTTGATCTCCGGAGATACGCAGTATTTT,CASSLALISGDTQYF
.,TRBV25-1,TRBJ2-4,.,TGTGCCAGCAGTTCGTGGCCGGGAGCCAAAAATACGCAGTACTTC,CASSSWPGAKNTQYF
TRBD1,TRBV6-1,TRBJ2-7,.,TGTGCCAGCCTGGAGGCACCGGGACAGGGGGACGAGCAGTACTTC,CASLEAPGQGDEQYF
TRBD2,TRBV5-4,TRBJ2-5,few,TGTGCCAGCAGCTTGGGCTGGAGCGGGAGTGTTAAGACCCAGTACTTC,CASSLGWSGSVKTQYF
.,TRBV27,TRBJ2-3,.,TGTGGTAGCAGTGCGGGCCGAGGAGCCCGTGGCAAAGATACCCAGTATTTC,CGSSAGRGARGKDTQYF
.,TRBV6-1,TRBJ2-5,.,TGTGCCAGCAGTGAATTCGGGGGGCGCGGGATCCGAGACAAAGAGACTCAGTACTTC,CASSEFGGRGIRDKETQYF
.,TRBV6-1,TRBJ1-6,medium-sized,TGTGCCAGCAGTGAGTCGGTCAGGGGTTCCTATAATTCACCCCTCCACTTT,CASSESVRGSYNSPLHF